These T cell receptor beta chains were read from a single sample in a study of blood T cell repertoires in COVID-19. The protocol was immunoSEQ multiplex PCR, while the TCRdb copy is restricted to in-frame clones and leaves out a portion. This table holds 230,000 or so clones, around 88% found once. Sequenced input: peripheral blood. These receptors came from a man aged 40-55 years with active or convalescent COVID-19. Each CDR3 is given with its conserved first and last residue. The D gene is left open where the match is weak. The size field is filled for only some rows; it gives once, few, many or a size class.

V: TRBV24-1; size: NA; D: NA; J: TRBJ2-3; DNA: TGTGCCACCAGTGATTCACAGCACCGCACAGATACGCAGTATTTT; CDR3: CATSDSQHRTDTQYF
V: TRBV29-1; size: NA; D: NA; J: TRBJ1-2; DNA: TGCAGCGTTGACCCTAGGACGGTTGGGGGGTATGGCTACACCTTC; CDR3: CSVDPRTVGGYGYTF
V: TRBV19; size: NA; D: TRBD1; J: TRBJ1-2; DNA: TGTGCCACCAAAAGACAGGGGACTAACTATGGCTACACCTTC; CDR3: CATKRQGTNYGYTF
V: TRBV7-2; size: NA; D: NA; J: TRBJ2-7; DNA: TGTGCCAGCAGCTTAGCACTAGACTACGAGCAGTACTTC; CDR3: CASSLALDYEQYF
V: TRBV11-2; size: NA; D: NA; J: TRBJ2-2; DNA: TGTGCCAGCAGCGACCCCTCGGGATCCCTCACCGGGGAGCTGTTTTTT; CDR3: CASSDPSGSLTGELFF
V: TRBV13; size: NA; D: NA; J: TRBJ1-3; DNA: TGTGCCAGCAGCTCAGGGAGTCTCAACACCATATATTTT; CDR3: CASSSGSLNTIYF
V: TRBV19; size: many; D: TRBD1; J: TRBJ1-4; DNA: TGTGCCAGTAGTGGCCTATGGACAGGGGAGGGTGAAAAACTGTTTTTT; CDR3: CASSGLWTGEGEKLFF
V: TRBV29-1; size: NA; D: TRBD1; J: TRBJ2-7; DNA: TGCAGCGTTTCATTTTCGGGACAGGGCCCCTACGAGCAGTACTTC; CDR3: CSVSFSGQGPYEQYF
V: TRBV5-6; size: few; D: NA; J: TRBJ1-2; DNA: TGTGCCAGCAGCCCCGCAGGTGCTAACTATGGCTACACCTTC; CDR3: CASSPAGANYGYTF
V: TRBV7-9; size: NA; D: NA; J: TRBJ2-3; DNA: TGTGCCAGCAGCCCAGGACTAACAGATACGCAGTATTTT; CDR3: CASSPGLTDTQYF
V: TRBV11-2; size: NA; D: NA; J: TRBJ1-3; DNA: TGTGCCAGCAGCTCCAGCCACAGGGTTGGAAACACCATATATTTT; CDR3: CASSSSHRVGNTIYF
V: TRBV18; size: NA; D: TRBD1; J: TRBJ2-7; DNA: TGTGCCAGCTCCCAGGACAGGGGGCCTTACGAGCAGTACTTC; CDR3: CASSQDRGPYEQYF
V: TRBV3-1/TRBV3-2; size: NA; D: TRBD1; J: TRBJ2-7; DNA: TGTGCCAGCAGCCGGACAGGGGGCTACGAGCAGTACTTC; CDR3: CASSRTGGYEQYF
V: TRBV4-1; size: few; D: NA; J: TRBJ2-1; DNA: TGCGCCAGCAGCCAAGAACGGCTAGCTCTCGGCAATGAGCAGTTCTTC; CDR3: CASSQERLALGNEQFF
V: TRBV5-1; size: NA; D: TRBD1; J: TRBJ1-4; DNA: TGCGCCAGCAGCGCCGGGGACAGCCTAGGAGAAAAACTGTTTTTT; CDR3: CASSAGDSLGEKLFF
V: TRBV29-1; size: NA; D: NA; J: TRBJ2-5; DNA: TGCAGCGCGTCAGGGTTTTTCCCACTTTTAGAAGAGACCCAGTACTTC; CDR3: CSASGFFPLLEETQYF
V: TRBV5-1; size: NA; D: NA; J: TRBJ2-5; DNA: TGCGCCAGCAGCGCCCTGCCAGGGGCCTCCCAAGAGACCCAGTACTTC; CDR3: CASSALPGASQETQYF
V: TRBV7-9; size: NA; D: NA; J: TRBJ2-3; DNA: TGTGCCAGCAGAATACCGGAGTCGAAGTTCACAGATACGCAGTATTTT; CDR3: CASRIPESKFTDTQYF